The following is a TCR beta chain sequence with its context. The table came from immunoSEQ multiplex PCR; TCRdb's copy has only in-frame clones and leaves some out. The sample includes 90,000 to 150,000 clones, more than 85% of them seen just once. This specimen belongs to a study of cytomegalovirus exposure and HLA in healthy donors. The CDR3 covers 14 residues. The V end lost 2 bases, the J end lost 1 base, and 10 bases lay between the germline ends. The germline CDR1 and CDR2 sequences are SGHRS and YFSETQ. The chain carries TRBV5-1 and TRBJ2-7; TRBD2 is a possible D gene (6 bases). The TCR originated in a man younger than 35 in good health and CMV-seropositive. Sequencing input: PBMCs. The CDR3 loop reads CASSLGGFSYEQYF. In DNA form, the CDR3 reads TGCGCCAGCAGCTTAGGAGGGTTTTCCTACGAGCAGTACTTC. The full variable domain, in which reference TRBV5-1 and TRBJ2-7 provide the parts outside the CDR3, is KAGVTQTPRYLIKTRGQQVTLSCSPISGHRSVSWYQQTPGQGLQFLFEYFSETQRNKGNFPGRFSGRQFSNSRSEMNVSTLELGDSALYLCASSLGGFSYEQYFGPGTRLTVT.